The source of this T cell receptor beta chain is a study of shared clonotypes between healthy human individuals. On the study more broadly: Each donor's CD4 naive and CD4 memory cells filled three plates apiece, CD8 naive two, and CD8 memory one. Study-wide results and limits: Against clonotypes common to all four donors, non-shared ones had lower generation probabilities.

Comments on this clone: Its antigen is undetermined.

Data came from immunoSEQ multiplex PCR; TCRdb stores just in-frame clones and leaves some out. This table holds just under 95,000 clones, around 68% found once. Trimming shortened V by 0 bases and J by 1 base, and 7 bases separated the two germline ends. The CDR3 has 14 residues. The germline V gene encodes CDR1 SGHRS and CDR2 YFSETQ. The chain is built from TRBV5-1 and TRBJ2-5; perhaps TRBD1 as D (5 bases). The specimen sequenced was memory CD8+ T cells sorted from blood. The sample's subset: CD45RO+ cells pooled with CCR7-negative TemRA cells. This clonotype was obtained from a man aged 25 to 45 in good health. The CDR3, as DNA: TGCGCCAGCAGCTTGGTGACAGCCCAAGAGACCCAGTACTTC. This encodes CASSLVTAQETQYF.